The 27 T cell receptor beta chains below all came from one sample that was sequenced in a study of OX40 agonist ivuxolimab in advanced cancers. Preparation of the library involved the immunoSEQ multiplex PCR assay. This immuneACCESS table, as held by TCRdb, lists in-frame sequences with V and J called but not all clones. Of the missing ones, under half trace to an unresolved V gene in checked studies; the others have no known cause. The sample records 77,000 or so clones, roughly nine tenths of which are singletons. 0.3% to 0.4% of the sample goes to the ten largest clones. The source material was CD4+ or CD8+ T cells sorted from blood, sampled in a trial of the OX40 agonist ivuxolimab. The receptors stem from an adult with an advanced solid tumor such as melanoma, head and neck, liver or kidney cancer.

V gene TRBV27 combines with J gene TRBJ2-2; a possible D gene is TRBD2 (6 bases). CDR3 length: 13 amino acids. Trimming took 6 bases from V and 7 from J, leaving 12 bases between them. Germline V gene data show CDR1 as MNHEY and CDR2 as SMNVEV (reference sequence). The CDR3 nucleotides read TGTGCCAGCAGGACTAGTGATATCGGGGAGCTGTTTTTT. Protein: CASRTSDIGELFF.

V usage is TRBV5-5 and J usage is TRBJ2-1; 9 bases are shared with TRBD2. Trimming took 0 bases from V and 5 from J; bases not matched to a gene: 3. The CDR3 extends over 15 amino acids. Germline CDR1 reads SGHKS; CDR2 reads YYEKEE (reference sequence). In DNA, the CDR3 is TGTGCCAGCAGCTTGGGACTAGCGGCAAACAATGAGCAGTTCTTC. Amino acids: CASSLGLAANNEQFF.

The J gene is TRBJ1-2, the V gene TRBV4-2, with D perhaps TRBD1 (5 bases). V lost 0 bases and J lost 6, with 8 bases in between. This CDR3 is built from 13 residues. Per the germline V gene, CDR1 is LGHNA and CDR2 is YNFKEQ. The CDR3 nucleotides are TGTGCCAGCAGCCAAGAAATGGGGGATGGCTACACCTTC. This sequence encodes CASSQEMGDGYTF.

This clone was picked up one time. This chain joins TRBV6-5 and TRBJ2-2, with no clear D. In germline, CDR1 is MNHEY, CDR2 SVGAGI. Trimming stripped 8 bases from V and 4 bases from J, with 8 bases between. The CDR3 sequence is 12 residues long. The CDR3 loop is CASQTSTGELFF. As DNA, the CDR3 is TGTGCCAGCCAAACGAGCACCGGGGAGCTGTTTTTT.

The V gene is TRBV27, the J gene TRBJ1-5; TRBD1 agrees at 7 bases. Trimming at V came to 8 bases and at J to 3 bases, leaving 7 bases not matched to a gene. The CDR3 has 14 residues. Germline V gives CDR1 MNHEY, CDR2 SMNVEV (reference sequence). The CDR3 bases are TGTGCCAGCGCAAGGGACAGTAACAATCAGCCCCAGCATTTT. As protein: CASARDSNNQPQHF.

The rearrangement links TRBV7-8 to TRBJ2-7; 8 positions agree with TRBD1. The trim removed 4 bases at V and 3 bases at J, leaving 5 bases unmatched. The germline gives CDR1 SGHVS, CDR2 FQNEAQ. The CDR3 runs 14 residues. The CDR3 sequence: CASSSDRGGYEQYF. CDR3 nucleotide sequence: TGTGCCAGCAGCTCAGACAGGGGCGGCTACGAGCAGTACTTC.

This chain links TRBV6-5 with TRBJ1-2, with TRBD1 matching 9 bases. The CDR3 runs to 14 residues. Losses at the gene ends were 7 bases for V and 5 bases for J; bases not matched to a gene: 8. Germline CDR1 and CDR2: MNHEY and SVGAGI. CDR3 amino acids: CASTRTGVGYGYTF. The CDR3 region has the DNA TGTGCCAGCACCCGGACAGGGGTCGGGTATGGCTACACCTTC.

The count of this clone is one. The chain recombines TRBV5-1 with TRBJ2-5; D gene unclear. Trimming removed 1 base at V and 2 bases at J, with 6 bases between. CDR1 and CDR2 from the germline V gene are SGHRS and YFSETQ. This CDR3 is built from 13 residues. CDR3 sequence reads: CASSLQGQETQYF. The CDR3 DNA is TGCGCCAGCAGCTTGCAAGGACAAGAGACCCAGTACTTC. The full variable domain, rest sourced from reference TRBV5-1 and TRBJ2-5, is KAGVTQTPRYLIKTRGQQVTLSCSPISGHRSVSWYQQTPGQGLQFLFEYFSETQRNKGNFPGRFSGRQFSNSRSEMNVSTLELGDSALYLCASSLQGQETQYFGPGTRLLVL.

CDR3 nucleotide sequence: TGTGCCAGCCTACCAGCGGGAGGGCGATACGAGCAGTACTTC. Protein: CASLPAGGRYEQYF. V is TRBV7-2 and J is TRBJ2-7, with 10 bases matching TRBD2. This CDR3 contains 14 residues. In germline, CDR1 is SGHTA, CDR2 FQGNSA. Trimming cost V 8 bases and J 4 bases; bases outside gene matches: 8.

The chain has TRBV6-1 and TRBJ1-2; D uncertain. Trimming pared 3 bases from V and 5 bases from J, leaving 4 bases between. This CDR3 contains 11 residues. Looked up from germline, CDR1 is MNHNS and CDR2 is SASEGT. CDR3 nucleotide sequence: TGTGCCAGCAGTGATCTGTATGGCTACACCTTC. Translated: CASSDLYGYTF.

The V call is TRBV6-1, the J call TRBJ2-7, with D possibly TRBD2 on 5 matching bases. Per the germline V gene, CDR1 is MNHNS and CDR2 is SASEGT. Trimming left V 5 bases short and J 2 bases short, with 7 bases between. CDR3 length: 12 residues. The CDR3 reads CASSPGTYEQYF. The CDR3 DNA is TGTGCCAGCAGTCCCGGGACCTACGAGCAGTACTTC.

V gene TRBV19 combines with J gene TRBJ1-1, with D unclear. The CDR3 covers 13 residues. Per germline, CDR1 LNHDA and CDR2 SQIVND (reference sequence). The ends were cut back, 3 bases at V and 0 bases at J, with 5 bases in the middle. Here the CDR3 reads CASSMKLNTEAFF. The CDR3, as DNA: TGTGCCAGTAGTATGAAGCTGAACACTGAAGCTTTCTTT.

The V call is TRBV2, the J call TRBJ2-3; D is unclear. V was pared by 4 bases and J by 13 bases, with 18 bases between. CDR3 size: 13 residues. CDR1 is SNHLY, CDR2 FYNNEI, per germline. CDR3 DNA: TGTGCCAGCAGTGTCATCGGGCAGCAGAAGAAGTATTTT. Amino acids: CASSVIGQQKKYF.

The chain joins TRBV28 to TRBJ2-7; D is undetermined. Trimming took off 5 bases at V and 9 bases at J, with 11 bases between the two ends. The CDR3 covers 11 residues. In germline, CDR1 is MDHEN, CDR2 SYDVKM. Here the CDR3 DNA reads TGTGCCAGCAGTGCAACGACCGCGCAGTACTTC. It codes for CASSATTAQYF.

V usage is TRBV6-5 and J usage is TRBJ1-2; 7 bases match TRBD1. The junction had 14 bases not matched to a gene; V was cut back by 4 bases and J by 6 bases. CDR1 is MNHEY and CDR2 is SVGAGI in the germline V gene. CDR3 size: 16 residues. The CDR3 DNA reads as TGTGCCAGCAGTTCCAGGGGGTTAGGAGGTCGGAATGGCTACACCTTC. Its protein is CASSSRGLGGRNGYTF.

This clone was counted a single time. The chain joins TRBV7-2 to TRBJ2-5; no clear D. Germline-derived CDR1 and CDR2 are SGHTA and FQGNSA. The V gene lost 0 bases and the J gene lost 5 bases, with 16 bases spanning the gap. There are 16 residues in the CDR3. The CDR3 sequence: CASSLALWAGTETQYF. The CDR3 DNA reads as TGTGCCAGCAGCTTAGCGCTCTGGGCCGGTACGGAGACCCAGTACTTC.

This chain links TRBV6-6 with TRBJ2-5; D uncertain. The CDR3 runs 13 residues. The V gene lost 3 bases and the J gene lost 5 bases, with 10 bases spanning the gap. CDR1 and CDR2 from the germline V gene are MNHNY and SVGAGI (reference sequence). Here the CDR3 reads CASSYPPQETQYF. The CDR3 nucleotides are TGTGCCAGCAGTTATCCCCCCCAGGAGACCCAGTACTTC.

The chain carries TRBV28 and TRBJ2-3; 11 bases fit TRBD2. The germline CDR1 and CDR2 sequences are MDHEN and SYDVKM. This CDR3 contains 15 residues. Trimming removed 6 bases from V and 1 base from J; junction bases left unmatched: 3. The CDR3 spells CASRLTSGGTDTQYF. CDR3 in DNA: TGTGCCAGCAGGTTGACTAGCGGGGGCACAGATACGCAGTATTTT.

V is TRBV2 and J is TRBJ1-1; 8 positions agree with TRBD1. This CDR3 region has 13 residues. The V gene end was trimmed by 9 bases and the J gene end by 0 bases; junction bases not matched to a gene: 3. CDR1 and CDR2 (germline): SNHLY, FYNNEI. The CDR3: CASRTGMNTEAFF. The CDR3 region has the DNA TGTGCCAGTAGGACAGGGATGAACACTGAAGCTTTCTTT.

This chain connects TRBV20-1 to TRBJ2-7; 7 bases are shared with TRBD2. Unmatched junction bases numbered 3, after V lost 7 bases and J lost 3 bases. Germline V lookup: CDR1 DFQATT, CDR2 SNEGSKA (reference sequence). The CDR3 spans 11 residues. The CDR3 region has the DNA TGCAGTGGTGGACTAGGCTACGAGCAGTACTTC. This sequence encodes CSGGLGYEQYF.

The chain carries TRBV29-1 and TRBJ2-7, with 7 bases fitting TRBD2. The germline V gene encodes CDR1 SQVTM and CDR2 ANQGSEA. Trimming took 5 bases from V and 1 from J; bases not matched to a gene: 5. This CDR3 is 13 amino acids long. The CDR3 protein is CSVRDGGSYEQYF. CDR3 nucleotide sequence: TGCAGCGTTCGCGACGGGGGGTCCTACGAGCAGTACTTC.

The chain links TRBV4-3 to TRBJ2-6; no reliable D call. Germline CDR1 and CDR2: LGHNA and YSLEER. V lost 4 bases to trimming and J lost 0 bases, with 10 bases between them. CDR3 length equals 16 residues. In DNA form, the CDR3 reads TGCGCCAGCAGCCTAGATTTCCGCTCTGGGGCCAACGTCCTGACTTTC. Translating gives CASSLDFRSGANVLTF.

The gene calls are TRBV7-9 and TRBJ2-7; the match to TRBD1 covers 7 bases. In germline, CDR1 is SEHNR, CDR2 FQNEAQ (reference sequence). Trimming removed 3 bases from V and 3 bases from J; junction bases left unmatched: 8. The CDR3 has 15 residues. The CDR3 coding sequence is TGTGCCAGCAGCTTCCCGACAGGGTTGAGCTACGAGCAGTACTTC. Encoded protein: CASSFPTGLSYEQYF.

This chain connects TRBV18 to TRBJ2-7, with 9 bases lining up with TRBD1. Germline CDR1 reads KGHSH; CDR2 reads LQKENI. The CDR3 contains 16 residues. J gave up 3 bases and V 1 base, and 7 bases lay outside the gene matches. For the CDR3, the DNA is TGTGCCAGCTCACCACAAGGGGGACAGGGACTCTACGAGCAGTACTTC. Translation: CASSPQGGQGLYEQYF.

This clone was recorded only once. This chain links TRBV27 with TRBJ1-4, with D possibly TRBD1 on 5 matching bases. With 6 bases removed from V and 4 bases from J, the gap between germline ends came to 15 bases. Germline-derived CDR1 and CDR2 are MNHEY and SMNVEV (reference sequence). This CDR3 is built from 15 residues. For the CDR3, the DNA is TGTGCCAGCAGCGCCGGAGTGGGACTTAATGAAAAACTGTTTTTT. Protein sequence: CASSAGVGLNEKLFF.

The rearrangement links TRBV7-2 to TRBJ2-5; 10 bases are shared with TRBD2. This CDR3 has 16 residues. From germline, CDR1 is SGHTA and CDR2 FQGNSA. V trimming: 0 bases; J trimming: 1 base; junction bases outside the gene matches: 2. In DNA form, the CDR3 reads TGTGCCAGCAGCTTAGCGGTAGCGGGGGGCCAAGAGACCCAGTACTTC. It encodes CASSLAVAGGQETQYF.

The chain joins TRBV4-1 to TRBJ2-3; weak D call: TRBD2 (7 bases). Germline V gene sequence: CDR1 MGHRA, CDR2 YSYEKL. The length of the CDR3 is 19 residues. V was shortened by 0 bases and J by 0 bases, with 19 bases between the two germline ends. CDR3 residues: CASSQDWGGPASSTDTQYF. The CDR3 nucleotides are TGCGCCAGCAGCCAAGATTGGGGGGGGCCGGCATCTAGCACAGATACGCAGTATTTT.